This T cell receptor (beta chain) is from a study of cytomegalovirus exposure and HLA in healthy donors. Overall study: The use of the same platform for the 110 or so validation repertoires and the roughly 680 first-cohort repertoires was reported by a later analysis.

Comments on this clone: Its cognate antigen is unknown.

A 120-subject validation cohort, separate from the roughly 670-subject first cohort, supplied the donors. V was cut by 6 bases and J by 7 bases, with 7 bases left in between. The germline gives CDR1 WNHNN, CDR2 SYGVQD (reference sequence). CDR3 length equals 11 residues. Whole-study results and caveats: Reports indicated that the classifier achieved high specificity and sensitivity in diagnosing cytomegalovirus status. Within the 120 or so validation repertoires, first-cohort TCR clusters tended to co-occur, according to a later analysis.

Sequencing used immunoSEQ multiplex PCR; TCRdb keeps in-frame clones, though not all of them. Of about 150,000 clones in the sample, 87% are singletons; the top ten hold under 5%. The chain has TRBV10-1 and TRBJ1-5; D remains ambiguous. The sequence was obtained from a man between 18 and 29 years old in good health and CMV-seropositive. The specimen was PBMCs. CDR3 loop: CASRGGQPQHF. CDR3 nucleotides: TGCGCCAGCAGAGGAGGACAGCCCCAGCATTTT.